The entry below gives a single T cell receptor (beta chain) sequence along with its context. The antigen this receptor binds is unknown. There are no base qualities to consult, and no much larger clone falls within one base. Library prep was done by the immunoSEQ multiplex PCR assay. The table comes from immuneACCESS by way of TCRdb, which keeps in-frame sequences with V and J called. Part of the clones is missing from these tables; in studies checked, under half for an unresolved V gene and the rest for unknown reasons. The sample data list 60,000 to 75,000 clones, and 85% of these were observed just once. The ten largest account for roughly 5% of the sample. The data are from a study of control samples from healthy donors and cancer patients (dated by TCRdb to about 2020). The CDR3 contains 12 residues, cysteine and phenylalanine counted. This entry keeps only the CDR3 DNA: 36 bases, framed from base 1. The trim is 4 bases for V and 8 bases for J, with a gap of 14 bases between the germline ends. In the germline V gene, CDR1 corresponds to SQVTM and CDR2 to ANQGSEA.

The specimen was blood. This TCR came from a man in his forties in good health. This receptor chain uses TRBV29-1 and TRBJ1-2, with the D segment identity uncertain. The CDR3: CSVVRTSGGYTF. The nucleotide sequence is given as TGCAGCGTTGTTCGGACGTCCGGAGGCTACACCTTC.